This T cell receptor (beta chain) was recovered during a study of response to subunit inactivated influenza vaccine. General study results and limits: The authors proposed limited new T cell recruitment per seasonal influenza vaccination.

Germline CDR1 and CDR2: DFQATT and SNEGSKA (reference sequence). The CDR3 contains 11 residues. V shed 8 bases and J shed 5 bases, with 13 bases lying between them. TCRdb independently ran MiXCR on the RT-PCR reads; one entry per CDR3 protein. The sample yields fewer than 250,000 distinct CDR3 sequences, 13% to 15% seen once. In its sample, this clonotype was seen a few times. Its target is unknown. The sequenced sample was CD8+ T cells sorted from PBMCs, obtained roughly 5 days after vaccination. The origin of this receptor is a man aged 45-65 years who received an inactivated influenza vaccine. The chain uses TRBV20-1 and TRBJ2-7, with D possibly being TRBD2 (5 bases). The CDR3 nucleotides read TGCAGTTCCGATGAGGGAAACGAGCAGTACTTC. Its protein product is CSSDEGNEQYF.